This is a list of T cell receptor beta chains from one sample in a study of blood T cell repertoires in COVID-19. The table came from immunoSEQ multiplex PCR; TCRdb's copy has only in-frame clones and leaves some out. The sample consists of 150,000 to 200,000 clones, about 82% of them appearing once. Sequenced material: peripheral blood. The receptors come from a woman at least 80 years old with COVID-19, enrolled during active disease. The CDR3 runs from the conserved cysteine through the conserved F or W. D genes are given only for firm matches. Where a row states a size, it is once, few, many or the class of an expanded clone; other rows omit it.

V gene	D gene	clone size	J gene	CDR3 DNA	CDR3 protein
TRBV28	NA	NA	TRBJ2-5	TGTGCCAGCATGGTGGAGGAACAAGAGACCCAGTACTTC	CASMVEEQETQYF
TRBV6-1	NA	NA	TRBJ1-5	TGTGCCAGCAGTGAATGGGGGGTTCGGTTGAGCAATCAGCCCCAGCATTTT	CASSEWGVRLSNQPQHF
TRBV15	TRBD1	NA	TRBJ1-1	TGTGCCACCAGCAGTTCGGACAGGGACGGTTTTTGTATCTTT	CATSSSDRDGFCIF
TRBV29-1	TRBD1	once	TRBJ1-3	TGCAGCGTTGCCCCGGGACAGAGCTCTGGAAACACCATATATTTT	CSVAPGQSSGNTIYF
TRBV6-6	NA	NA	TRBJ1-2	TGTGCCAGCAGTCCCTCGACCCAGTCGGGTTATGGCTACACCTTC	CASSPSTQSGYGYTF
TRBV3-1/TRBV3-2	NA	NA	TRBJ1-2	TGTGCCAGCAGCCAAGCCGTCGGGTATGGCTACACCTTC	CASSQAVGYGYTF
TRBV4-2	TRBD2	NA	TRBJ2-5	TGTGCCAGCAGCCCACGCCCGGGACTAGCGGGAGGAGAGACCCAGTACTTC	CASSPRPGLAGGETQYF
TRBV7-9	NA	NA	TRBJ1-2	TGTGCCAGCAGCCGAGGCGCCGCTGTGTATGGCTACACCTTC	CASSRGAAVYGYTF
TRBV19	NA	NA	TRBJ1-6	TGTGCCAGTAAAGATGCCGGCGGGAATTCACCCCTCCACTTT	CASKDAGGNSPLHF
TRBV6-1	NA	NA	TRBJ2-2	TGTGCCAGCAGTGAACTAGCGCGAAACACCGGGGAGCTGTTTTTT	CASSELARNTGELFF
TRBV5-1	NA	NA	TRBJ2-7	TGCGCCAGCAGCTTAGGGACTGGGGCCTACGAGCAGTACTTC	CASSLGTGAYEQYF
TRBV6-1	NA	NA	TRBJ2-7	TGTGCCAGCAGTGAACCGATATCTGGGAGGCGCGCTACCTACGAGCAGTACTTC	CASSEPISGRRATYEQYF
TRBV5-1	NA	NA	TRBJ2-3	TGCGCCAGCAGCTTGACGGGAGCTAGCACAGATACGCAGTATTTT	CASSLTGASTDTQYF
TRBV19	NA	NA	TRBJ1-5	TGTGCCAGTAGTATAGCGGGGGGGCGCAATCAGCCCCAGCATTTT	CASSIAGGRNQPQHF
TRBV6-5	TRBD2	NA	TRBJ2-1	TGTGCCAGCAGTTACGTTGGGACTAGCTTAACTTCTGAGCAGTTCTTC	CASSYVGTSLTSEQFF
TRBV5-1	NA	NA	TRBJ1-5	TGCGCCAGCAGCTTGGGGACAGTTAGCAATCAGCCCCAGCATTTT	CASSLGTVSNQPQHF
TRBV5-1	TRBD1	NA	TRBJ1-6	TGCGCCAGCAGCCTACAGGGGGCGGATTCACCCCTCCACTTT	CASSLQGADSPLHF
TRBV9	NA	NA	TRBJ2-1	TGTGCCAGCAGCGTAGGACTGCTGCACCCGGGGAGCCCCAGCTCCTACAATGAGCAGTTCTTC	CASSVGLLHPGSPSSYNEQFF
TRBV27	NA	NA	TRBJ2-7	TGTGCCAGCAGTTTTAGTCCTGGTTCGAGCTACGAGCAGTACTTC	CASSFSPGSSYEQYF
TRBV7-2	TRBD2	NA	TRBJ2-1	TGTGCCAGCAGCCCCACTAGCGGGGGGGACAATGAGCAGTTCTTC	CASSPTSGGDNEQFF
TRBV2	NA	NA	TRBJ2-7	TGTGCCAGCAGTGAAAGTTCCCTAGTAAACTACGAGCAGTACTTC	CASSESSLVNYEQYF
TRBV10-1	NA	NA	TRBJ2-5	TGCGCCAGCAGCGACGGGGGAACCCAGTACTTC	CASSDGGTQYF
TRBV5-1	TRBD1	NA	TRBJ1-2	TGCGCCAGCAGCGGAGGACAGGGGGCGCACTATGGCTACACCTTC	CASSGGQGAHYGYTF
TRBV7-2	NA	few	TRBJ1-6	TGTGCCAGCAGCCCCAAACGCAGTGCCTCACCCCTCCACTTT	CASSPKRSASPLHF
TRBV28	NA	NA	TRBJ1-1	TGTGCCAGCAGTTTGATCGGGAACACTGAAGCTTTCTTT	CASSLIGNTEAFF
TRBV29-1	NA	NA	TRBJ1-3	TGCAGCGTTGGGGAGAGGGTAGCTGGAAACACCATATATTTT	CSVGERVAGNTIYF
TRBV3-1/TRBV3-2	NA	NA	TRBJ1-2	TGTGCCAGCAGCCACGGGGAGGGCTTTGGCTACACCTTC	CASSHGEGFGYTF
TRBV9	TRBD2	NA	TRBJ2-3	TGTGCCAGCAGCGTCTTAGCGGGGGCCTCTACGCAGTATTTT	CASSVLAGASTQYF
TRBV7-6	TRBD2	NA	TRBJ2-5	TGTGCCAGCAGCTTAGGAGGTAGCGGGGGGGCCGGAGAGACCCAGTACTTC	CASSLGGSGGAGETQYF
TRBV7-6	TRBD2	NA	TRBJ2-5	TGTGCCAGCAGCTTAGGCGAACTAGCGGGAGGAAAAGAGACCCAGTACTTC	CASSLGELAGGKETQYF
TRBV5-4	NA	few	TRBJ2-7	TGTGCCAGCAGCTTGGCCGTCGGGAACGAGCAGTACTTC	CASSLAVGNEQYF
TRBV11-2	NA	NA	TRBJ1-4	TGTGCCAGCAGCTTAGCGGGGGAAAAACTGTTTTTT	CASSLAGEKLFF
TRBV11-2	NA	NA	TRBJ1-3	TGTGCCAGCAGCTTATCCAACCAGGCCCTTCTTGGAAACACCATATATTTT	CASSLSNQALLGNTIYF
TRBV9	NA	once	TRBJ2-6	TGTGCCAGCAGCGTAGATGTCGTGGGGGCCAACGTCCTGACTTTC	CASSVDVVGANVLTF
TRBV9	NA	NA	TRBJ1-3	TGTGCCAGCAGCGTAGAGGCAGGGAGGTATAACTCTGGAAACACCATATATTTT	CASSVEAGRYNSGNTIYF
TRBV18	NA	NA	TRBJ2-1	TGTGCCAGCTCAACCAACAGGGCTGATGAGCAGTTCTTC	CASSTNRADEQFF
TRBV5-1	NA	NA	TRBJ1-3	TGCGCCAGCAGCTTGGGTGGCGGGGGCGGAAACACCATATATTTT	CASSLGGGGGNTIYF
TRBV15	NA	NA	TRBJ1-4	TGTGCCACCAGCAGGGTCTATAATGAAAAACTGTTTTTT	CATSRVYNEKLFF
TRBV18	TRBD2	NA	TRBJ2-7	TGTGCCAGCTCACCACGGGGGAGCGGGGGCCTCTACGAGCAGTACTTC	CASSPRGSGGLYEQYF
TRBV5-1	TRBD1	NA	TRBJ2-2	TGCGCCAGCCGGTGGGGGACAGCGAACACCGGGGAGCTGTTTTTT	CASRWGTANTGELFF
TRBV10-3	NA	NA	TRBJ1-3	TGTGCCATCAGCCCCGGGACTCCTAAATATTTT	CAISPGTPKYF
TRBV14	NA	NA	TRBJ2-1	TGTGCCAGCAGCAAAGGCGAGTACAATGAGCAGTTCTTC	CASSKGEYNEQFF
TRBV6-5	NA	NA	TRBJ2-1	TGTGCCAGCAGTTTCGGAGCGTACAATGAGCAGTTCTTC	CASSFGAYNEQFF
TRBV5-5	TRBD1	NA	TRBJ1-3	TGTGCCAGCAGCTCTCGACAGGGCTCTGGAAACACCATATATTTT	CASSSRQGSGNTIYF
TRBV29-1	NA	NA	TRBJ2-1	TGCAGCGTGCAAGTATCCGGGGCCTACAATGAGCAGTTCTTC	CSVQVSGAYNEQFF
TRBV3-1/TRBV3-2	NA	NA	TRBJ2-3	TGTGCCAGCAGCCAAGCCCCGGGTACGCAGTATTTT	CASSQAPGTQYF
TRBV18	NA	NA	TRBJ1-5	TGTGCCAGCTCATATGGGGCAGGGTTCGATCAGCCCCAGCATTTT	CASSYGAGFDQPQHF
TRBV28	TRBD1	NA	TRBJ1-6	TGTGCCAGCAGTATTGCCCGGGACAGCGGACAGGGGTATAATTCACCCCTCCACTTT	CASSIARDSGQGYNSPLHF
TRBV19	TRBD1	NA	TRBJ2-6	TGTGCCAGTAGTATAGGCCCGGGACAGGGCTATGGGGCCAACGTCCTGACTTTC	CASSIGPGQGYGANVLTF
TRBV5-1	TRBD1	NA	TRBJ1-1	TGCGCCAGCAACTCCGGACAGGGCAACACTGAAGCTTTCTTT	CASNSGQGNTEAFF
TRBV12-5	TRBD1	NA	TRBJ2-5	TGTGCTAGTGGAACCGGGACAGCCAGTGAGACCCAGTACTTC	CASGTGTASETQYF
TRBV7-6	NA	NA	TRBJ2-1	TGTGCCAGCAGCTTAGGCGTCCCCCCCAATGAGCAGTTCTTC	CASSLGVPPNEQFF
TRBV2	NA	NA	TRBJ2-3	TGTGCCAGCAGCCCCTTCGGGGGTGAAGCAGATACGCAGTATTTT	CASSPFGGEADTQYF
TRBV19	NA	NA	TRBJ1-2	TGTGCTACGAGTCGGGTTGGCTACACCTTC	CATSRVGYTF